Each of the 8 T cell receptor beta chains below was sequenced from the same sample in a study of blood T cell repertoires in COVID-19. Sequencing used immunoSEQ multiplex PCR; TCRdb keeps in-frame clones, though not all of them. This sample has approximately 260,000 clones, with about four fifths found just once. The source material was peripheral blood. The source is a woman of 80 years or more with acute or convalescent COVID-19.

This chain uses TRBV5-1 with TRBJ1-2, with D possibly matching TRBD1 (6 bases). Germline CDR1 SGHRS, CDR2 YFSETQ. Trimming shortened V by 2 bases and J by 10 bases, and 12 bases separated the two germline ends. The CDR3 contains 12 residues. The CDR3 DNA sequence: TGCGCCAGCAGCTTTGGACAGACCGACTACACCTTC. Protein product: CASSFGQTDYTF.

This clone was detected once. The chain employs TRBV18 and TRBJ2-7; no clear D. Germline V gene lookup returns CDR1 KGHSH and CDR2 LQKENI. The CDR3 sequence is 14 residues long. V shed 2 bases and J shed 3 bases, with 11 bases lying between them. The CDR3 region is CASSPIRHFYEQYF. In nucleotides, the CDR3 is TGTGCCAGCTCACCAATTAGACACTTCTACGAGCAGTACTTC.

The chain joins TRBV5-1 to TRBJ2-1, with 8 bases identical to TRBD2. This CDR3 is built from 13 residues. V shed 4 bases and J 7 bases; nucleotides not matched to a gene: 4. Germline V gene data show CDR1 as SGHRS and CDR2 as YFSETQ. As DNA, the CDR3 is TGCGCCAGCAGCCGGGGACTAGAGAATGAGCAGTTCTTC. It codes for CASSRGLENEQFF.

The V and J genes are TRBV6-5 and TRBJ1-2; perhaps TRBD1 as D (5 bases). Germline V gives CDR1 MNHEY, CDR2 SVGAGI. The CDR3 has 13 amino acids. V was pared by 10 bases and J by 4 bases, with 16 bases between. CDR3 loop: CATRGEVGYGYTF. DNA of the CDR3: TGTGCCACGCGGGGGGAGGTTGGCTATGGCTACACCTTC.

The rearrangement joins TRBV19 to TRBJ1-5, with 12 nucleotides matching TRBD1. The CDR3 sequence is 16 residues long. Trimming at V came to 7 bases and at J to 3 bases, leaving 7 bases not matched to a gene. Per germline, CDR1 LNHDA and CDR2 SQIVND (reference sequence). CDR3 region: CASIGTGGAYNQPQHF. The DNA for the CDR3 is TGTGCCAGTATAGGGACAGGGGGCGCATACAATCAGCCCCAGCATTTT.

The chain couples TRBV18 to TRBJ2-5; no reliable D call. Trimming removed 2 bases from V and 1 base from J, with 5 bases in between. Germline V CDR1 and CDR2: KGHSH, LQKENI. CDR3 size: 13 residues. CDR3 in DNA: TGTGCCAGCTCACCAGCGGTCCAAGAGACCCAGTACTTC. It codes for CASSPAVQETQYF.

A few counts support this clone. The V and J genes are TRBV11-2 and TRBJ2-7, with D possibly being TRBD1 (7 bases). The ends were cut back, 4 bases at V and 6 bases at J, with 13 bases in the middle. The CDR3 spans 13 residues. The germline CDR1 and CDR2 sequences are SGHAT and FQNNGV. CDR3 nucleotides: TGTGCCAGCAGCTCCCAGGGGGGTGGCGAGCAGTACTTC. Protein product: CASSSQGGGEQYF.

This sequence joins TRBV10-2 and TRBJ1-5; a weak D match, TRBD1 (6 bases). Germline values: CDR1 WSHSY, CDR2 SAAADI. The CDR3 spans 14 residues. Trimming left V 5 bases short and J 4 bases short, with 12 bases between. CDR3 loop: CASSPAGVNQPQHF. The CDR3 coding sequence is TGCGCCAGCAGTCCTGCAGGGGTGAATCAGCCCCAGCATTTT.